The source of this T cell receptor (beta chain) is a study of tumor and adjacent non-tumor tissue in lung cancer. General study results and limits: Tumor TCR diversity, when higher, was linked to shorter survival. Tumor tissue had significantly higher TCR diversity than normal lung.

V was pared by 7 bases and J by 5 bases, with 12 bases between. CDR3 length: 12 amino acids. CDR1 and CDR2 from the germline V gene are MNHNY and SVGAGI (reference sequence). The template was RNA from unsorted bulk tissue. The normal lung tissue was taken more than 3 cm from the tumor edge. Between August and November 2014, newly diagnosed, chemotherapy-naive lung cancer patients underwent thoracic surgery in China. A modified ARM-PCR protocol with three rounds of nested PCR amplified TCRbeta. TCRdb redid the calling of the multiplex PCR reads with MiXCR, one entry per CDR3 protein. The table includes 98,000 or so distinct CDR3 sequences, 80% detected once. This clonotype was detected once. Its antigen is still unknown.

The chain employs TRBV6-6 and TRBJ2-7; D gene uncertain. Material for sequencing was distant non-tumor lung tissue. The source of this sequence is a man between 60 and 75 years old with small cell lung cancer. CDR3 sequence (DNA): TGTGCCAGCATTCCGGAACGTGACGAGCAGTACTTC. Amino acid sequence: CASIPERDEQYF.